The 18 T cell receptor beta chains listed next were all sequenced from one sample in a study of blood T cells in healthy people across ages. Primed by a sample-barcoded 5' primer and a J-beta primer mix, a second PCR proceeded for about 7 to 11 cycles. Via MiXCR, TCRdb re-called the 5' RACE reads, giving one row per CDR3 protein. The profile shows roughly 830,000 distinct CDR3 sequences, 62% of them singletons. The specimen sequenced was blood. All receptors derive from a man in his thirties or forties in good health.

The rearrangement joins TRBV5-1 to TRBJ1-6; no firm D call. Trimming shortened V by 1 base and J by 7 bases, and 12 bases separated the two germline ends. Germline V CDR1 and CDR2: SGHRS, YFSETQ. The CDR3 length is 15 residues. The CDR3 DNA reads TGCGCCAGCAGCTTGTTTGGGTCGATGAATTCACCCCTCCACTTT. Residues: CASSLFGSMNSPLHF.

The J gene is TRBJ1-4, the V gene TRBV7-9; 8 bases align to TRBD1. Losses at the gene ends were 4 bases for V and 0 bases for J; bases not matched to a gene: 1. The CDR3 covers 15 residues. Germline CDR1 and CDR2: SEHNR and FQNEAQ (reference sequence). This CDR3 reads CASSWDRTTNEKLFF. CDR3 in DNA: TGTGCCAGCAGCTGGGACAGGACAACTAATGAAAAACTGTTTTTT.

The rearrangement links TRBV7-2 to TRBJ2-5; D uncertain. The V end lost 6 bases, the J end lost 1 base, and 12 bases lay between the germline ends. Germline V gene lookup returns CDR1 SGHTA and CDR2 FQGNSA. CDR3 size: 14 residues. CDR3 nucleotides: TGTGCCAGCAGTAACGGAGTAAGCCAAGAGACCCAGTACTTC. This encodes CASSNGVSQETQYF.

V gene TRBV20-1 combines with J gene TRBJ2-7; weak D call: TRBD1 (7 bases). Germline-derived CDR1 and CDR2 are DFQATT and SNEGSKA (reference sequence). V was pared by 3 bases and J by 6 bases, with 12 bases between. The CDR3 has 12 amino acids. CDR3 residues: CSARSQGGEQYF. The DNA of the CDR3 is TGCAGTGCTAGGTCCCAGGGGGGCGAGCAGTACTTC.

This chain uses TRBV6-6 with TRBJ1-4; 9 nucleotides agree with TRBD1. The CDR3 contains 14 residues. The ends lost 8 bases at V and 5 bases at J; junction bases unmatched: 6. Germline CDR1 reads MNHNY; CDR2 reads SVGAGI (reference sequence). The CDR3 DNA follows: TGTGCCAGCTGGACAGGGGTGACGAATGAAAAACTGTTTTTT. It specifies CASWTGVTNEKLFF.

This chain's CDR3 is CASNPRGAHNEQFF. Here the CDR3 DNA reads TGTGCCAGTAATCCTCGCGGGGCCCACAATGAGCAGTTCTTC. The rearrangement uses TRBV19 and TRBJ2-1, with D possibly TRBD2 on 6 matching bases. Germline CDR1 LNHDA, CDR2 SQIVND (reference sequence). The CDR3 is 14 amino acids. Deletions cut 7 bases from V and 5 bases from J, with 15 bases between.

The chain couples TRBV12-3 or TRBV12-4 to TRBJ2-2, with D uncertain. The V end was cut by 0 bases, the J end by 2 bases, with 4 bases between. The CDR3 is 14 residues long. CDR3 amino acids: CASSLAPNTGELFF. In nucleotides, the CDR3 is TGTGCCAGCAGTTTAGCTCCTAACACCGGGGAGCTGTTTTTT.

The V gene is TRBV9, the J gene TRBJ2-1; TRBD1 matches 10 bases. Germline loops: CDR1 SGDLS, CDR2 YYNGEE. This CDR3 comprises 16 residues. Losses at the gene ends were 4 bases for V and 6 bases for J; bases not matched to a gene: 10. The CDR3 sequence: CASSNRQGADPNEQFF. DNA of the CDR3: TGTGCCAGCAGCAACCGACAGGGGGCGGACCCCAATGAGCAGTTCTTC. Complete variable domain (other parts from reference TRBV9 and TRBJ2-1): DSGVTQTPKHLITATGQRVTLRCSPRSGDLSVYWYQQSLDQGLQFLIQYYNGEERAKGNILERFSAQQFPDLHSELNLSSLELGDSALYFCASSNRQGADPNEQFFGPGTRLTVL.

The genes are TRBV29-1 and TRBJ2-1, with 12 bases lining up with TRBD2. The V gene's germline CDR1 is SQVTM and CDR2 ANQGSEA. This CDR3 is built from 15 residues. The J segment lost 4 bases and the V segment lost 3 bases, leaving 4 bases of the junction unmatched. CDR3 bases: TGCAGCGTTGATCTAGCGGGGGGGTTTTACAATGAGCAGTTCTTC. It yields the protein CSVDLAGGFYNEQFF.

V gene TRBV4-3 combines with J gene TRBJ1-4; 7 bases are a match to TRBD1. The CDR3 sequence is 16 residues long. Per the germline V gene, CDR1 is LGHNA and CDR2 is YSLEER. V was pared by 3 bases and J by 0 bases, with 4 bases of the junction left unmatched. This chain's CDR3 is CASSHGDRATNEKLFF. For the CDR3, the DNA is TGCGCCAGCAGCCACGGAGACAGGGCAACTAATGAAAAACTGTTTTTT.

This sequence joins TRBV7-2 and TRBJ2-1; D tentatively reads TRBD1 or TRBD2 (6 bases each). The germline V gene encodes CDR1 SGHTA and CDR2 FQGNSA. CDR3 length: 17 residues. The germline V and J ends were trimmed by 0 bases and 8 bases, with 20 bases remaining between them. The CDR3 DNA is TGTGCCAGCAGCTTAGCGGCTGGGGGGCGGTTTTCCGATGAGCAGTTCTTC. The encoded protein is CASSLAAGGRFSDEQFF.

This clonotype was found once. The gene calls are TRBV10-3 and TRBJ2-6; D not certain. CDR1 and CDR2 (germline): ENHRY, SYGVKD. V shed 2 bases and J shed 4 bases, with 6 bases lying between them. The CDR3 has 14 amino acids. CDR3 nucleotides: TGTGCCATCAGTGAGCCGACAGGGGCCAACGTCCTGACTTTC. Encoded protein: CAISEPTGANVLTF.

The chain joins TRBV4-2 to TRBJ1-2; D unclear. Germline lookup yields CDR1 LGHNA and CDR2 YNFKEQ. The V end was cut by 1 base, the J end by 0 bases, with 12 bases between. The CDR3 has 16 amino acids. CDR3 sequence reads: CASSQVLYKANYGYTF. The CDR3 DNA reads TGTGCCAGCAGCCAAGTTCTATACAAAGCTAACTATGGCTACACCTTC.

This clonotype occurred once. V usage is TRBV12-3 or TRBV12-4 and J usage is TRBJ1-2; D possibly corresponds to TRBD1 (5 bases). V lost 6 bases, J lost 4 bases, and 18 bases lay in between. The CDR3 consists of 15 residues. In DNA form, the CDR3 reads TGTGCCAGCAGCGCTCTCCGGGGGGGACTCTATGGCTACACCTTC. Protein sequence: CASSALRGGLYGYTF.

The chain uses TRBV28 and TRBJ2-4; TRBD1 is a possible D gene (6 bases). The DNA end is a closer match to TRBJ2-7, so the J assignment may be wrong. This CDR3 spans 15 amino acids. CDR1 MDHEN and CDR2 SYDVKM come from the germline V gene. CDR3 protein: CASSFGDTLSYEQYF. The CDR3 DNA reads TGTGCCAGCAGTTTTGGGGACACCCTGTCCTACGAGCAGTACTTC.

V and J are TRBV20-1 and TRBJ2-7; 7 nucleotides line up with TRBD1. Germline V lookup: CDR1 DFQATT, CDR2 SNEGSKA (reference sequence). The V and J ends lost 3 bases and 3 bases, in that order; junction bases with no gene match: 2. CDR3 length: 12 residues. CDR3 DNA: TGCAGTGCTAGGGGACAGATCTACGAGCAGTACTTC. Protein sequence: CSARGQIYEQYF.

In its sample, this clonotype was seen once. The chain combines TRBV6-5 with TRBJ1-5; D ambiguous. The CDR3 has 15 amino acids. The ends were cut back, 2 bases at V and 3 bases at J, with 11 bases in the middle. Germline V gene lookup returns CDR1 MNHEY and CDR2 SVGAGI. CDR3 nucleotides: TGTGCCAGCAGTTACAGTCAGCTCGACAATCAGCCCCAGCATTTT. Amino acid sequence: CASSYSQLDNQPQHF.

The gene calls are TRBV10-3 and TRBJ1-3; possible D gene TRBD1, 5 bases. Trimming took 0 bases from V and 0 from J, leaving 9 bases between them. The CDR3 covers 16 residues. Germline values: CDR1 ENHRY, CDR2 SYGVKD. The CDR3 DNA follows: TGTGCCATCAGTGAGTCGAGGACAAACTCTGGAAACACCATATATTTT. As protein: CAISESRTNSGNTIYF.